These T cell receptor beta chains were read from a single sample in a study of blood T cell repertoires in COVID-19. Assay: immunoSEQ multiplex PCR; the TCRdb copy retains only in-frame clones and omits some. The sample shows about 480,000 clones, 70% to 90% of them seen only once. The sequencing input was PBMCs or T cells enriched from blood (not recorded which). All receptors come from a middle-aged woman who had recovered from COVID-19. Both conserved end residues are trimmed from each CDR3.

ASSPRQGNYGYT TRBV7-9 12 TRBJ1-2
ASSYGLAGGPSSYNEQF TRBV7-6 17 TRBJ2-1
ASSQELGQGTPRKKLF TRBV4-1 16 TRBJ1-4
AGRTGNTEAF TRBV10-3 10 TRBJ1-1
ASSGLSGQGGPFPYEQY TRBV6-1 17 TRBJ2-7
ACTATATSSYNSPLH TRBV30 15 TRBJ1-6
ASRQGQGIYEQY TRBV19 12 TRBJ2-7
ASSPPYVTGTSGRTKYNEQF TRBV4-2 20 TRBJ2-1
ASSLQGTGEAF TRBV11-2 11 TRBJ1-1
ASRVAGGYADTQY TRBV2 13 TRBJ2-3
ASSPRGNSGRDTQY TRBV7-8 14 TRBJ2-3
ASSQKWWSGRETDTQY TRBV4-3 16 TRBJ2-3
ASSGGASYEQY TRBV28 11 TRBJ2-7
ASSPGGRNEQF TRBV11-2 11 TRBJ2-1
ASSADSTSNQPQH TRBV19 13 TRBJ1-5
ASSADRGQNYGYT TRBV11-2 13 TRBJ1-2
ASSLGLGGETQY TRBV11-2 12 TRBJ2-5
ASSLIQRGYEQY TRBV27 12 TRBJ2-7
ASSLGGTGGAGYT TRBV5-1 13 TRBJ1-2
ASSFSGTGGLEQY TRBV7-2 13 TRBJ2-7
ASSSRPGGDYNEQF TRBV9 14 TRBJ2-1
ASSLPPSGGSNEQF TRBV5-4 14 TRBJ2-1
ASSPWAQGSSYEQY TRBV7-8 14 TRBJ2-7
ASSRSLGGITEAF TRBV2 13 TRBJ1-1
ASSRLAGAGDTQY TRBV6-2/TRBV6-3 13 TRBJ2-3
ASSPSIAGGSYNEQF TRBV18 15 TRBJ2-1
ASRASGTEAF TRBV3-1/TRBV3-2 10 TRBJ1-1
ASSQGSGLSSYNEQF TRBV3-1/TRBV3-2 15 TRBJ2-1
ASSQDGVGGKQF TRBV3-1/TRBV3-2 12 TRBJ2-1
ASSSTQGQPYEQY TRBV4-2 13 TRBJ2-7
ASSFQGTGTDTQY TRBV7-2 13 TRBJ2-3
ASSPRTGGQFTNEQF TRBV5-4 15 TRBJ2-1
SASVGYGYT TRBV20-1 9 TRBJ1-2
ASSRTPAGNTIY TRBV27 12 TRBJ1-3
ASSLQGVDGYT TRBV12-3/TRBV12-4 11 TRBJ1-2
ASSFGRGNTEAF TRBV28 12 TRBJ1-1
ASSLGRGNQPQH TRBV7-2 12 TRBJ1-5
SVSQRLGGEAF TRBV29-1 11 TRBJ1-1
AGSSSRGSSYEQY TRBV6-5 13 TRBJ2-7
ASSYAGFGYT TRBV6-5 10 TRBJ1-2
ASSLVGSGSKEQF TRBV11-3 13 TRBJ2-1
SALSGTTTDTQY TRBV29-1 12 TRBJ2-3
ASSLELAGGPHREQY TRBV7-9 15 TRBJ2-7
ATSRDTTENYGYT TRBV15 13 TRBJ1-2
ATSDFDSEAF TRBV24-1 10 TRBJ1-1
ASHTGRRGTSGNYEQY TRBV10-1 16 TRBJ2-7
SVLPVAGGPPTQY TRBV29-1 13 TRBJ2-5
ASSSLVPGQGTVR TRBV6-2/TRBV6-3 13 TRBJ2-7
ASSLTTGTYDTEAF TRBV5-1 14 TRBJ1-1
ASSLPPGYEQY TRBV7-6 11 TRBJ2-7
ASSPNPRGEQY TRBV27 11 TRBJ2-7
ASSLDRVAPEAF TRBV6-5 12 TRBJ1-1
ASSPAGGDQPQH TRBV18 12 TRBJ1-5
ATSDSYRVGSIVELF TRBV24-1 15 TRBJ2-2
ASSWRTPRGVYEQY TRBV5-6 14 TRBJ2-7
ASSGGTLYEQY TRBV7-6 11 TRBJ2-7